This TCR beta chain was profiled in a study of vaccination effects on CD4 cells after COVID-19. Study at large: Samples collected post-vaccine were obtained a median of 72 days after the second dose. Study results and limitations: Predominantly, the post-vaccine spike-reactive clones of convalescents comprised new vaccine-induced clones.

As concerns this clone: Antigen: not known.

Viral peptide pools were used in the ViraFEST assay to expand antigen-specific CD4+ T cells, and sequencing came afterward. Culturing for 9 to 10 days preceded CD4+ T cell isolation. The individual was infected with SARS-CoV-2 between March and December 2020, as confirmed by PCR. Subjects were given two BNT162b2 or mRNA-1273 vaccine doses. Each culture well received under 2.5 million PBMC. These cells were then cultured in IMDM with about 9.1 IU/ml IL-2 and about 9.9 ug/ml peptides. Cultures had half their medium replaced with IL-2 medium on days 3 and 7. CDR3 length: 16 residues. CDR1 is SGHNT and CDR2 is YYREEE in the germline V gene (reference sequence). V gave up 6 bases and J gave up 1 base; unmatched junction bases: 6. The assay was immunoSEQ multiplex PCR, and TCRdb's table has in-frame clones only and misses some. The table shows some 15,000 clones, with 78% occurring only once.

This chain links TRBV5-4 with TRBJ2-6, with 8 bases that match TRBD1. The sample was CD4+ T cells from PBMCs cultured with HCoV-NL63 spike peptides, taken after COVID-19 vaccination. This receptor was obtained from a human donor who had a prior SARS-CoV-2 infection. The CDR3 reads CASTRTGNSGANVLTF. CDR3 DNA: TGTGCCAGCACCCGGACAGGGAATTCTGGGGCCAACGTCCTGACTTTC.